The 8 T cell receptor beta chains below all came from one sample that was sequenced in a study of cytomegalovirus exposure and HLA in healthy donors. PCR was performed using 60 Vbeta and 13 Jbeta primers. The protocol was immunoSEQ multiplex PCR, while the TCRdb copy is restricted to in-frame clones and leaves out a portion. Of about 150,000 clones listed, approximately 78% were seen once; the top ten hold about 1.5%. Source material: PBMCs. These receptors all come from a male donor in good health and CMV-seronegative.

The V call is TRBV19, the J call TRBJ1-4, with D unresolved. V gave up 5 bases and J gave up 5 bases, with 12 bases separating them. CDR3 size: 14 residues. Looked up from germline, CDR1 is LNHDA and CDR2 is SQIVND (reference sequence). The CDR3 reads CASSLREQNEKLFF. The DNA of the CDR3 is TGTGCCAGTAGTTTGAGAGAGCAAAATGAAAAACTGTTTTTT.

This clone was observed a few times. The chain employs TRBV20-1 and TRBJ2-5; D is undetermined. V lost 5 bases and J 7 bases, leaving 11 bases between the germline ends. This CDR3 has 11 amino acids. From germline, CDR1 is DFQATT and CDR2 SNEGSKA (reference sequence). The CDR3, as DNA: TGCAGTGCTCCCGAGGTGGGGACCCAGTACTTC. Protein product: CSAPEVGTQYF.

This chain connects TRBV7-2 to TRBJ2-5; TRBD2 matches at 15 bases. Germline V gives CDR1 SGHTA, CDR2 FQGNSA. V lost 4 bases, J lost 5 bases, and 5 bases stayed unmatched. This CDR3 has 16 residues. The CDR3 protein is CASSWGLAGGGETQYF. The DNA of the CDR3 is TGTGCCAGCAGCTGGGGACTAGCGGGGGGTGGGGAGACCCAGTACTTC.

The V call is TRBV11-2, the J call TRBJ1-1, with no clear D. CDR3 length: 14 amino acids. The germline V gene encodes CDR1 SGHAT and CDR2 FQNNGV. Trimming removed 0 bases at V and 1 base at J, with 6 bases between. CDR3 in amino acids: CASSLDSGNTEAFF. As DNA, the CDR3 is TGTGCCAGCAGCTTAGATTCGGGGAACACTGAAGCTTTCTTT.

The chain is built from TRBV5-6 and TRBJ1-2; 9 nucleotides align to TRBD1. Per germline, CDR1 SGHDT and CDR2 YYEEEE. With 0 bases clipped from V and 6 bases from J, the junction kept 6 bases outside the gene matches. This CDR3 spans 15 amino acids. The CDR3 bases are TGTGCCAGCAGCTTGGCCCGGGACAGGGAGCATGGCTACACCTTC. Translation gives CASSLARDREHGYTF.

CDR3 bases: TGCGCCAGCCACGGGGTCGGGGGCCAAGAGACCCAGTACTTC. This gives the protein CASHGVGGQETQYF. This chain joins TRBV5-1 and TRBJ2-5; TRBD2 is a possible D gene (6 bases). The V gene lost 7 bases and the J gene lost 1 base, with 14 bases spanning the gap. Germline values: CDR1 SGHRS, CDR2 YFSETQ. CDR3 length: 14 residues. The complete variable domain, with remaining parts taken from reference TRBV5-1 and TRBJ2-5, reads KAGVTQTPRYLIKTRGQQVTLSCSPISGHRSVSWYQQTPGQGLQFLFEYFSETQRNKGNFPGRFSGRQFSNSRSEMNVSTLELGDSALYLCASHGVGGQETQYFGPGTRLLVL.

The chain links TRBV10-3 to TRBJ1-2; D possibly corresponds to TRBD1 (5 bases). The CDR3 loop spans 11 amino acids. The germline V and J ends were trimmed by 11 bases and 1 base, with 8 bases remaining between them. Germline lookup yields CDR1 ENHRY and CDR2 SYGVKD. The CDR3 DNA follows: TGTGCCGCCGGGGGTAACTATGGCTACACCTTC. Translating gives CAAGGNYGYTF.

The chain couples TRBV5-1 to TRBJ2-7; 10 bases align to TRBD2. CDR3 size: 16 residues. The germline V gene has CDR1 SGHRS and CDR2 YFSETQ. V was clipped by 3 bases and J by 0 bases; unmatched bases: 6. Written as DNA, the CDR3 is TGCGCCAGCAGCTGGGAAACTAGCGGGGTCTCCTACGAGCAGTACTTC. As protein: CASSWETSGVSYEQYF.